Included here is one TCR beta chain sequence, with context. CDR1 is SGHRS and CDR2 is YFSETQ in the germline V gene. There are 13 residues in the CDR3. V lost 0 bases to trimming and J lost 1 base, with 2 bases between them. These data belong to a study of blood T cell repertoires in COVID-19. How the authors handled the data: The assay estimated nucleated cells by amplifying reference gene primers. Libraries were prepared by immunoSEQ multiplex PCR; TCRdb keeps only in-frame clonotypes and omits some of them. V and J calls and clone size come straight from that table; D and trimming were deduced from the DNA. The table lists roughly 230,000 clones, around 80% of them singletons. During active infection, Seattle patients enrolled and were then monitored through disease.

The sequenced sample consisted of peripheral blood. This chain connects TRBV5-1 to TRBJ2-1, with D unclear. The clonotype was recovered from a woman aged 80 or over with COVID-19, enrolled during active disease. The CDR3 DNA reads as TGCGCCAGCAGCTTGGCTTCCTACAATGAGCAGTTCTTC. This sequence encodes CASSLASYNEQFF.